This TCR beta chain was profiled in a study of T cells in Graves' hyperthyroidism and ophthalmopathy. In this sample, this clonotype turned up many times. This CDR3 region has 16 residues. With 5 bases removed from V and 0 bases from J, the gap between germline ends came to 16 bases. Germline lookup yields CDR1 SNHLY and CDR2 FYNNEI. From RNA transcripts, TCR beta CDR3 regions were amplified. TCR CDR3 underwent first-round RT-PCR with the HTBI primer set. Via MiXCR, TCRdb re-called the multiplex PCR reads, giving one row per CDR3 protein. The data hold hundreds of thousands of distinct CDR3 sequences, with around 22% observed a single time. Patients were excluded for uncontrolled infection, other autoimmune disease, pregnancy or lactation.

V and J are TRBV2 and TRBJ2-5; tentatively, D is TRBD1 (5 bases). This clonotype was obtained from a woman aged 25 to 39 with Graves' ophthalmopathy. The material sequenced was blood. The CDR3 DNA sequence: TGTGCCAGCAGTCGAGATCGTCCAGGGAACCAAGAGACCCAGTACTTC. Translated: CASSRDRPGNQETQYF.